Listed below are T cell receptor beta chains from one sample, sequenced in a study of control samples from healthy donors and cancer patients. Method: immunoSEQ multiplex PCR; TCRdb's copy keeps in-frame clones and lacks some. Among about 70,000 clones listed, around 87% were seen once. Sequenced sample: PBMCs. These receptors originate from a woman in her forties or fifties with head and neck cancer. Both conserved end residues are part of each CDR3. Each record gives: clone size, D gene, V gene, J gene, CDR3 protein, CDR3 DNA. D genes are given only for firm matches. Part of the rows lack a size; the others show once, few, many or a class for expanded clones.

clone size: NA; D gene: NA; V gene: TRBV19; J gene: TRBJ2-1; CDR3 protein: CASSQNYREQFF; CDR3 DNA: TGTGCCAGTAGTCAGAATTACAGGGAGCAGTTCTTC
clone size: few; D gene: NA; V gene: TRBV27; J gene: TRBJ1-5; CDR3 protein: CASSPTGPYQPQHF; CDR3 DNA: TGTGCCAGCAGTCCAACAGGGCCTTATCAGCCCCAGCATTTT
clone size: NA; D gene: NA; V gene: TRBV3-1/TRBV3-2; J gene: TRBJ1-5; CDR3 protein: CATGNPTASNQPQHF; CDR3 DNA: TGTGCCACAGGAAATCCGACGGCGAGCAATCAGCCCCAGCATTTT
clone size: NA; D gene: TRBD1; V gene: TRBV5-1; J gene: TRBJ2-7; CDR3 protein: CASSFRTGGSDEQYF; CDR3 DNA: TGCGCCAGCAGCTTTCGGACAGGGGGCAGCGACGAGCAGTACTTC
clone size: NA; D gene: TRBD1; V gene: TRBV7-3; J gene: TRBJ1-2; CDR3 protein: CASSSGQGAGYTF; CDR3 DNA: TGTGCCAGCAGCTCGGGACAGGGGGCTGGCTACACCTTC
clone size: NA; D gene: NA; V gene: TRBV30; J gene: TRBJ2-2; CDR3 protein: CAWSDGLALAGELFF; CDR3 DNA: TGTGCCTGGAGTGACGGACTGGCCTTAGCCGGGGAGCTGTTTTTT
clone size: NA; D gene: NA; V gene: TRBV11-2; J gene: TRBJ1-4; CDR3 protein: CASSLDGRISYEKLFF; CDR3 DNA: TGTGCCAGCAGCTTAGATGGAAGGATTAGTTATGAAAAACTGTTTTTT
clone size: NA; D gene: NA; V gene: TRBV28; J gene: TRBJ1-3; CDR3 protein: CASRAPARVLSGNTIYF; CDR3 DNA: TGTGCCAGCAGAGCACCAGCCCGAGTCTTATCTGGAAACACCATATATTTT
clone size: few; D gene: NA; V gene: TRBV27; J gene: TRBJ2-7; CDR3 protein: CASSLSGTPQWYF; CDR3 DNA: TGTGCCAGCAGTTTATCCGGGACACCACAGTGGTACTTC
clone size: NA; D gene: TRBD1; V gene: TRBV9; J gene: TRBJ1-1; CDR3 protein: CASSGGTGGDTEAFF; CDR3 DNA: TGTGCCAGCAGCGGAGGGACAGGCGGGGACACTGAAGCTTTCTTT
clone size: NA; D gene: NA; V gene: TRBV18; J gene: TRBJ1-5; CDR3 protein: CASSPGQGGNQPQHF; CDR3 DNA: TGTGCCAGCTCACCGGGCCAGGGAGGGAATCAGCCCCAGCATTTT
clone size: NA; D gene: NA; V gene: TRBV5-1; J gene: TRBJ1-1; CDR3 protein: CASSSQGFEAFF; CDR3 DNA: TGCGCCAGCAGCTCACAGGGTTTTGAAGCTTTCTTT
clone size: NA; D gene: NA; V gene: TRBV6-5; J gene: TRBJ2-1; CDR3 protein: CAGRGADSSYNEQFF; CDR3 DNA: TGTGCCGGAAGGGGCGCTGATAGCTCCTACAATGAGCAGTTCTTC
clone size: NA; D gene: TRBD2; V gene: TRBV19; J gene: TRBJ2-5; CDR3 protein: CASSTYGGASATRQTQYF; CDR3 DNA: TGTGCCAGTAGTACTTACGGGGGGGCTTCAGCAACTCGGCAGACCCAGTACTTC
clone size: once; D gene: NA; V gene: TRBV10-3; J gene: TRBJ1-5; CDR3 protein: CAISEGESSNQPQHF; CDR3 DNA: TGTGCCATCTCGGAGGGGGAATCTAGCAATCAGCCCCAGCATTTT
clone size: few; D gene: TRBD1; V gene: TRBV6-2/TRBV6-3; J gene: TRBJ1-5; CDR3 protein: CASSYGTGPTPQHF; CDR3 DNA: TGTGCCAGCAGTTACGGGACAGGGCCCACTCCCCAGCATTTT
clone size: few; D gene: TRBD2; V gene: TRBV25-1; J gene: TRBJ2-1; CDR3 protein: CASSLAGGTYNEQFF; CDR3 DNA: TGTGCCAGCAGCCTAGCGGGGGGAACCTACAATGAGCAGTTCTTC
clone size: once; D gene: NA; V gene: TRBV6-6; J gene: TRBJ1-5; CDR3 protein: CASSLGSGVFNQPQHF; CDR3 DNA: TGTGCCAGCAGCCTAGGGTCGGGCGTTTTCAATCAGCCCCAGCATTTT
clone size: NA; D gene: TRBD2; V gene: TRBV6-2/TRBV6-3; J gene: TRBJ2-1; CDR3 protein: CASSYLALAGGDYNEQFF; CDR3 DNA: TGTGCCAGCAGTTACCTCGCGCTAGCGGGGGGGGACTACAATGAGCAGTTCTTC
clone size: NA; D gene: NA; V gene: TRBV19; J gene: TRBJ2-7; CDR3 protein: CASTCKKPPGCSEQYF; CDR3 DNA: TGTGCCAGTACCTGTAAGAAACCCCCGGGGTGTTCCGAGCAGTACTTC
clone size: NA; D gene: TRBD2; V gene: TRBV11-2; J gene: TRBJ2-1; CDR3 protein: CASSLDLGGGSTYNEQFF; CDR3 DNA: TGTGCCAGCAGCTTAGATCTGGGCGGGGGGTCAACCTACAATGAGCAGTTCTTC
clone size: NA; D gene: NA; V gene: TRBV5-1; J gene: TRBJ1-2; CDR3 protein: CASSPRGGPGYGYTF; CDR3 DNA: TGCGCCAGCAGCCCTCGGGGGGGGCCGGGCTATGGCTACACCTTC
clone size: few; D gene: TRBD1; V gene: TRBV2; J gene: TRBJ1-5; CDR3 protein: CASSEGDSEDQPQHF; CDR3 DNA: TGTGCCAGCAGTGAAGGGGACAGTGAGGATCAGCCCCAGCATTTT
clone size: NA; D gene: NA; V gene: TRBV7-9; J gene: TRBJ1-5; CDR3 protein: CASSSIQGTNQPQHF; CDR3 DNA: TGTGCCAGCAGCTCAATTCAGGGTACCAATCAGCCCCAGCATTTT
clone size: NA; D gene: NA; V gene: TRBV7-2; J gene: TRBJ1-3; CDR3 protein: CASSLGPRIGNTIYF; CDR3 DNA: TGTGCCAGCAGCCTGGGCCCGAGGATTGGAAACACCATATATTTT
clone size: NA; D gene: TRBD2; V gene: TRBV11-3; J gene: TRBJ2-5; CDR3 protein: CASRAGNQETQYF; CDR3 DNA: TGTGCCAGCAGAGCGGGGAACCAAGAGACCCAGTACTTC
clone size: NA; D gene: TRBD1; V gene: TRBV27; J gene: TRBJ1-2; CDR3 protein: CASRTGGDYGYTF; CDR3 DNA: TGTGCCAGCAGGACAGGGGGCGACTATGGCTACACCTTC
clone size: NA; D gene: TRBD1; V gene: TRBV5-4; J gene: TRBJ2-3; CDR3 protein: CASSQQGADTQYF; CDR3 DNA: TGTGCCAGCAGCCAGCAGGGGGCGGATACGCAGTATTTT
clone size: NA; D gene: NA; V gene: TRBV27; J gene: TRBJ1-5; CDR3 protein: CASSPIQGGNQPQHF; CDR3 DNA: TGTGCCAGCAGTCCTATACAGGGTGGCAATCAGCCCCAGCATTTT
clone size: NA; D gene: NA; V gene: TRBV7-9; J gene: TRBJ2-1; CDR3 protein: CASSSSWGGDAYNEQFF; CDR3 DNA: TGTGCCAGCAGCTCTAGTTGGGGGGGCGACGCCTACAATGAGCAGTTCTTC
clone size: NA; D gene: TRBD1; V gene: TRBV5-1; J gene: TRBJ1-2; CDR3 protein: CASSSRDSFNYGYTF; CDR3 DNA: TGCGCCAGCAGCTCTCGGGACAGTTTTAACTATGGCTACACCTTC
clone size: NA; D gene: TRBD2; V gene: TRBV27; J gene: TRBJ2-1; CDR3 protein: CASSFESSGGANEQFF; CDR3 DNA: TGTGCCAGCAGTTTTGAAAGTAGCGGGGGGGCTAATGAGCAGTTCTTC
clone size: NA; D gene: TRBD1; V gene: TRBV7-9; J gene: TRBJ1-4; CDR3 protein: CASSVGQGTNEKLFF; CDR3 DNA: TGTGCCAGCAGCGTAGGACAGGGAACTAATGAAAAACTGTTTTTT
clone size: NA; D gene: TRBD2; V gene: TRBV4-2; J gene: TRBJ2-5; CDR3 protein: CASSQGSGGAKETQYF; CDR3 DNA: TGTGCCAGCAGCCAAGGGAGCGGGGGGGCCAAAGAGACCCAGTACTTC
clone size: NA; D gene: NA; V gene: TRBV7-9; J gene: TRBJ2-6; CDR3 protein: CASSLDSSGANVLTF; CDR3 DNA: TGTGCCAGCAGCTTAGACTCGTCTGGGGCCAACGTCCTGACTTTC
clone size: NA; D gene: TRBD1; V gene: TRBV4-3; J gene: TRBJ1-4; CDR3 protein: CARSRRAAGTGGHEKLFF; CDR3 DNA: TGCGCCCGCAGCCGACGGGCCGCGGGGACAGGGGGCCATGAAAAACTGTTTTTT
clone size: NA; D gene: NA; V gene: TRBV10-3; J gene: TRBJ2-6; CDR3 protein: CAISVGQGGGTGANVLTF; CDR3 DNA: TGTGCCATCAGTGTCGGGCAGGGGGGAGGCACTGGGGCCAACGTCCTGACTTTC
clone size: NA; D gene: TRBD1; V gene: TRBV5-1; J gene: TRBJ2-7; CDR3 protein: CASSLVGTGGSLSYEQYF; CDR3 DNA: TGCGCCAGCAGCTTGGTCGGGACAGGGGGCTCACTCTCCTACGAGCAGTACTTC
clone size: NA; D gene: NA; V gene: TRBV5-1; J gene: TRBJ2-1; CDR3 protein: CASSLPQNEQFF; CDR3 DNA: TGCGCCAGCAGCTTGCCACAGAATGAGCAGTTCTTC
clone size: NA; D gene: NA; V gene: TRBV4-2; J gene: TRBJ1-6; CDR3 protein: CASSHAGTDNSPLHF; CDR3 DNA: TGTGCCAGCAGCCACGCCGGGACGGATAATTCACCCCTCCACTTT